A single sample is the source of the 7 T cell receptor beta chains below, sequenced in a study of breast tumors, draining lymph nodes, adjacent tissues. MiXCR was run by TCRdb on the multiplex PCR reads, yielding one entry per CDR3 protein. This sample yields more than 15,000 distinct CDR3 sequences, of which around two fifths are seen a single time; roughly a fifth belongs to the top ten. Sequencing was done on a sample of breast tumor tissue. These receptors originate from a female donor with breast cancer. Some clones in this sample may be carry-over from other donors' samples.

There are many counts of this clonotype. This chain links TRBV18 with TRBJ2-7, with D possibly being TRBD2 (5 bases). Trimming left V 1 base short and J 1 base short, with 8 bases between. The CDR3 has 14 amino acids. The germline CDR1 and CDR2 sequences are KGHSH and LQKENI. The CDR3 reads CASSPLSGSYEQYF. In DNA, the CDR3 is TGTGCCAGCTCACCACTATCGGGGTCCTACGAGCAGTACTTC.

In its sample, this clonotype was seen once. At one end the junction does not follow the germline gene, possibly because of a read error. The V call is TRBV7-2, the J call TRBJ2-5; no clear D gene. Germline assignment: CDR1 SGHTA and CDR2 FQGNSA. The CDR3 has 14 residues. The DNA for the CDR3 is TGTGCCAGCAGTCCTGGCTTACCGGGCCAGACCCAGTGCTTC. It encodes CASSPGLPGQTQCF.

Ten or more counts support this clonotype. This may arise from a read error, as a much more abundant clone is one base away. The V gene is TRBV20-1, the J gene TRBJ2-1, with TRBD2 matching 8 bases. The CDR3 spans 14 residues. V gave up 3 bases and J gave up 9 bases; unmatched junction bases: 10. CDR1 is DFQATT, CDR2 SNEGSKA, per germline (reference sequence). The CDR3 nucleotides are TGCAGTGCTAGTCCGGGAGGGCCTTTAACTGAGCAGTTCTTC. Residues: CSASPGGPLTEQFF.

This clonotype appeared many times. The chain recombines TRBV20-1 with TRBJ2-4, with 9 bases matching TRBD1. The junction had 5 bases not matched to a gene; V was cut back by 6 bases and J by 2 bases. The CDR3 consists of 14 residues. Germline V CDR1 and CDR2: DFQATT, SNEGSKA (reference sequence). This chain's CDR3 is CSANGQGTKNIQYF. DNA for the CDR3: TGCAGTGCCAACGGACAGGGGACCAAAAACATTCAGTACTTC.

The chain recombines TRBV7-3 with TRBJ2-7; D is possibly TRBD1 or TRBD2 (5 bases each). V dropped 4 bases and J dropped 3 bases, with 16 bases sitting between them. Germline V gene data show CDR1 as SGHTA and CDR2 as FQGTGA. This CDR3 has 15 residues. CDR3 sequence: CASSSTGTKIYEQYF. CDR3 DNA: TGTGCCAGCAGCTCCACCGGGACCAAAATCTACGAGCAGTACTTC.

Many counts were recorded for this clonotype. The CDR3 DNA sequence: TGTGCCAGCAGCTTAGAGCGGACCTCCTACAATGAGCAGTTCTTC. This codes for CASSLERTSYNEQFF. The chain couples TRBV7-3 to TRBJ2-1; TRBD2 might be the D (5 bases). The CDR3 covers 15 residues. V lost 2 bases and J lost 0, with 8 bases in between. The germline V gene has CDR1 SGHTA and CDR2 FQGTGA.

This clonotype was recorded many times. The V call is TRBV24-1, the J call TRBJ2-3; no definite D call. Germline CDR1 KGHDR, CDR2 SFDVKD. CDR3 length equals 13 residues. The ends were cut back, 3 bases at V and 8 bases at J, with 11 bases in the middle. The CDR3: CATSDPRPSTQYF. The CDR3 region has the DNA TGTGCCACCAGTGATCCCCGGCCCTCTACGCAGTATTTT.